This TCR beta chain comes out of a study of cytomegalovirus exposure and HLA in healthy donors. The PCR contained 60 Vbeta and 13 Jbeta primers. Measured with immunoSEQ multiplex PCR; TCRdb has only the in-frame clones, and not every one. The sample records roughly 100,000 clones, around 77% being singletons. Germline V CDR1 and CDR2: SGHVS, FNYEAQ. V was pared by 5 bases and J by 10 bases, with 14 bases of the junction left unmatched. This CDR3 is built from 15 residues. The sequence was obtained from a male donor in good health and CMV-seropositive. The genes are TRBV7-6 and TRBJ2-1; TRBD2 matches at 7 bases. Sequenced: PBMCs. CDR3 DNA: TGTGCCAGCAGCCTTTTGGGGGAGGTCGGGAGGGAGCAGTTCTTC. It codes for CASSLLGEVGREQFF.